Below are 25 T cell receptor beta chains sequenced from a single sample in a study of CD8 T cells in seronegative destructive rheumatoid arthritis. Here immunoSEQ multiplex PCR was the method, and the copy in TCRdb shows in-frame clones only, minus some. Among 10,000 to 15,000 clones listed, roughly four fifths were seen once. The specimen was CD8+ T cells from blood. The origin of the receptors is a woman between 30 and 55 years old with seronegative destructive rheumatoid arthritis.

The chain combines TRBV6-1 with TRBJ2-2; D perhaps matches TRBD1 (6 bases). Per the germline V gene, CDR1 is MNHNS and CDR2 is SASEGT. The V end lost 6 bases, the J end lost 7 bases, and 15 bases lay between the germline ends. This CDR3 region has 14 residues. CDR3 sequence reads: CASRSLGAGGELFF. In DNA form, the CDR3 reads TGTGCCAGCAGGTCGTTGGGGGCAGGCGGGGAGCTGTTTTTT.

This clone was counted once. The chain carries TRBV27 and TRBJ2-7; a possible D gene is TRBD1 (5 bases). The CDR3 covers 12 residues. Germline V gene sequence: CDR1 MNHEY, CDR2 SMNVEV (reference sequence). Between the trimmed V and J ends, which lost 2 bases and 6 bases, there was a span of 8 bases. The CDR3 loop reads CASSLGAGEQYF. Written as DNA, the CDR3 is TGTGCCAGCAGTTTAGGGGCTGGCGAGCAGTACTTC.

The chain is built from TRBV19 and TRBJ1-6; 9 nucleotides agree with TRBD1. From germline, CDR1 is LNHDA and CDR2 SQIVND (reference sequence). Unmatched junction bases numbered 5, after V lost 5 bases and J lost 6 bases. The CDR3 spans 15 residues. CDR3 residues: CASSPGQGGNSPLHF. CDR3 bases: TGTGCCAGTAGTCCGGGACAGGGAGGTAATTCACCCCTCCACTTT.

The J gene is TRBJ2-7, the V gene TRBV7-9; D possibly corresponds to TRBD1 (5 bases). The CDR3 is 12 residues long. Looked up from germline, CDR1 is SEHNR and CDR2 is FQNEAQ (reference sequence). V was shortened by 5 bases and J by 2 bases, with 7 bases between the two germline ends. The CDR3: CASSPGTYEQYF. As DNA, the CDR3 is TGTGCCAGCAGCCCAGGGACCTACGAGCAGTACTTC.

The chain uses TRBV5-1 and TRBJ2-2; no reliable D call. Germline CDR1 reads SGHRS; CDR2 reads YFSETQ. Trimming stripped 4 bases from V and 1 base from J, with 11 bases between. This CDR3 comprises 15 residues. The CDR3 reads CASSTGLQNTGELFF. CDR3 sequence (DNA): TGCGCCAGCAGCACGGGTCTACAGAACACCGGGGAGCTGTTTTTT.

V is TRBV7-3 and J is TRBJ2-1; TRBD1 aligns across 8 bases. This CDR3 has 13 amino acids. The trim removed 6 bases at V and 8 bases at J, leaving 6 bases unmatched. From germline, CDR1 is SGHTA and CDR2 FQGTGA. CDR3 nucleotides: TGTGCCAGCAGACAGACAGGGGTCGATGAGCAGTTCTTC. Translated: CASRQTGVDEQFF.

The chain combines TRBV6-4 with TRBJ1-2, with 9 positions matching TRBD1. The CDR3 is made up of 15 amino acids. The ends lost 3 bases at V and 6 bases at J; junction bases unmatched: 8. Germline V gene lookup returns CDR1 MRHNA and CDR2 SNTAGT. DNA of the CDR3: TGTGCCAGCAGTGATTCCGCGGGACAGGGTGATGGCTACACCTTC. Its protein is CASSDSAGQGDGYTF.

This clone has more than one count but fewer than ten. The chain links TRBV5-1 to TRBJ1-1, with D maybe TRBD1 (6 bases). In germline, CDR1 is SGHRS, CDR2 YFSETQ. The CDR3 sequence is 12 residues long. Between the trimmed V and J ends, which lost 4 bases and 5 bases, there was a span of 9 bases. CDR3 sequence (DNA): TGCGCCAGCAGCCCTGGACAGACTGAAGCTTTCTTT. This encodes CASSPGQTEAFF.

The rearrangement joins TRBV13 to TRBJ2-3; TRBD2 agrees at 7 bases. This CDR3 has 15 residues. Trimming removed 1 base from V and 4 bases from J; junction bases left unmatched: 5. CDR1 is PRHDT and CDR2 is FYEKMQ in the germline V gene (reference sequence). The CDR3 coding sequence is TGTGCCAGCAGCTTAGTAGGAGCGGGGTCAGATACGCAGTATTTT. Translated, it gives CASSLVGAGSDTQYF.

This chain joins TRBV6-1 and TRBJ2-7, with no clear D. The CDR3 consists of 10 residues. Trimming took off 10 bases at V and 0 bases at J, with 4 bases between the two ends. Germline-derived CDR1 and CDR2 are MNHNS and SASEGT. The CDR3 is CATSSYEQYF. CDR3 bases: TGTGCCACCTCCTCCTACGAGCAGTACTTC.

The rearrangement joins TRBV28 to TRBJ2-5, with a tentative D call TRBD2 (6 bases). The CDR3 covers 13 residues. Per the germline V gene, CDR1 is MDHEN and CDR2 is SYDVKM. The V gene lost 7 bases and the J gene lost 2 bases, with 11 bases spanning the gap. The CDR3 region is CASITEGQETQYF. DNA for the CDR3: TGTGCCAGCATAACGGAGGGTCAAGAGACCCAGTACTTC.

This chain links TRBV4-1 with TRBJ2-1; 12 bases align to TRBD2. Trimming took 4 bases from V and 7 from J; bases not matched to a gene: 5. The length of the CDR3 is 15 residues. CDR1 is MGHRA, CDR2 YSYEKL, per germline. The CDR3 region has the DNA TGCGCCAGCAGCCGACTAGCGGGGGCCCAGAATGAGCAGTTCTTC. Protein product: CASSRLAGAQNEQFF.

This sequence joins TRBV4-1 and TRBJ1-3, with 7 bases aligning to TRBD1. V lost 0 bases and J lost 0; bases outside the gene matches: 5. Germline CDR1 is MGHRA and CDR2 is YSYEKL. This CDR3 region has 17 residues. CDR3 in DNA: TGCGCCAGCAGCCAAGACGACAGGGATTTCTCTGGAAACACCATATATTTT. Its protein is CASSQDDRDFSGNTIYF.

The gene calls are TRBV4-2 and TRBJ2-7; D perhaps matches TRBD2 (5 bases). V was shortened by 3 bases and J by 3 bases, with 9 bases between the two germline ends. The CDR3 loop spans 13 amino acids. CDR1 LGHNA and CDR2 YNFKEQ come from the germline V gene. The CDR3, as DNA: TGTGCCAGCAGCCATGGACTCCACTACGAGCAGTACTTC. Translated: CASSHGLHYEQYF.

CDR3 coding DNA: TGCGCCAGCAGCACCTCTCCGGGGGGGACGACAGATACGCAGTATTTT. It is translated as CASSTSPGGTTDTQYF. The chain uses TRBV5-1 and TRBJ2-3, with 8 bases fitting TRBD2. This CDR3 region has 16 residues. Losses at the gene ends were 4 bases for V and 3 bases for J; bases not matched to a gene: 10. From germline, CDR1 is SGHRS and CDR2 YFSETQ.

The chain couples TRBV7-9 to TRBJ2-2; perhaps TRBD1 as D (6 bases). V gave up 6 bases and J gave up 0 bases, with 11 bases separating them. The CDR3 runs 15 residues. Germline CDR1 SEHNR, CDR2 FQNEAQ (reference sequence). The CDR3 protein is CASREGTTNTGELFF. CDR3 DNA: TGTGCCAGCAGGGAAGGGACAACGAACACCGGGGAGCTGTTTTTT.

V usage is TRBV7-9 and J usage is TRBJ1-1; weak D call: TRBD1 (6 bases). V lost 5 bases to trimming and J lost 8 bases, with 12 bases between them. Looked up from germline, CDR1 is SEHNR and CDR2 is FQNEAQ (reference sequence). The CDR3 length is 12 residues. The CDR3, as DNA: TGTGCCAGCAGCGCCCTCAGGGGCGAAGCTTTCTTT. This encodes CASSALRGEAFF.

The chain employs TRBV7-3 and TRBJ2-3; a possible D gene is TRBD1 (6 bases). The CDR3 totals 15 residues. Germline V gives CDR1 SGHTA, CDR2 FQGTGA. Trimming took 5 bases from V and 4 from J, leaving 16 bases between them. CDR3 coding DNA: TGTGCCAGCAGCAATACAGGGTTTTGGTCAGATACGCAGTATTTT. Residues: CASSNTGFWSDTQYF.

The genes are TRBV27 and TRBJ1-2; 7 bases map to TRBD1. J gave up 4 bases and V 0 bases, and 14 bases lay outside the gene matches. Germline CDR1 is MNHEY and CDR2 is SMNVEV (reference sequence). The CDR3 covers 18 residues. The CDR3, as DNA: TGTGCCAGCAGTTTATCCTCCAAGTCTGACAGGGATTCCTATGGCTACACCTTC. Amino acid sequence: CASSLSSKSDRDSYGYTF.

This clone was observed a handful of times. This CDR3 reads CSVVTGQGGAFF. CDR3 sequence (DNA): TGCAGCGTCGTAACCGGACAGGGAGGGGCTTTCTTT. V usage is TRBV29-1 and J usage is TRBJ1-1; 8 nucleotides agree with TRBD1. The germline V gene has CDR1 SQVTM and CDR2 ANQGSEA. This CDR3 contains 12 residues. Losses at the gene ends were 6 bases for V and 11 bases for J; bases not matched to a gene: 11.

The chain uses TRBV10-2 and TRBJ1-2; D unclear. Germline V CDR1 and CDR2: WSHSY, SAAADI. V was trimmed by 3 bases and J by 4 bases, leaving 3 bases between them. CDR3 length equals 11 residues. The CDR3, as DNA: TGCGCCAGCAGTGACGGCTATGGCTACACCTTC. This encodes CASSDGYGYTF.

The chain carries TRBV27 and TRBJ2-5; D is possibly TRBD1 (6 bases). The CDR3 totals 16 residues. V was trimmed by 3 bases and J by 2 bases, leaving 16 bases between them. From germline, CDR1 is MNHEY and CDR2 SMNVEV (reference sequence). The CDR3: CASSFLRDIRQETQYF. The CDR3 DNA reads TGTGCCAGCAGTTTTTTGAGGGACATTCGACAAGAGACCCAGTACTTC.

This sequence joins TRBV9 and TRBJ1-1; 7 bases are shared with TRBD1. The V gene end was trimmed by 4 bases and the J gene end by 6 bases; junction bases not matched to a gene: 9. The CDR3 runs 14 residues. Germline V lookup: CDR1 SGDLS, CDR2 YYNGEE. The CDR3: CASSIWDSSAEAFF. CDR3 nucleotide sequence: TGTGCCAGCAGCATCTGGGACAGCTCAGCTGAAGCTTTCTTT.

This chain joins TRBV28 and TRBJ2-7; TRBD1 agrees at 9 bases. The trim removed 7 bases at V and 9 bases at J, leaving 28 bases unmatched. The CDR3 contains 19 residues. In germline, CDR1 is MDHEN, CDR2 SYDVKM. CDR3 amino acids: CASKIGTGLSSTYESGQYF. CDR3 bases: TGTGCCAGCAAAATCGGGACAGGGTTATCCTCGACCTACGAAAGCGGGCAGTACTTC.

This chain links TRBV28 with TRBJ1-3, with TRBD1 matching 8 bases. In germline, CDR1 is MDHEN, CDR2 SYDVKM. V was clipped by 8 bases and J by 4 bases; unmatched bases: 7. The CDR3 spans 14 residues. The CDR3 region has the DNA TGTGCCAGCCAAGACAGGGGAGCGGGAAACACCATATATTTT. Its translation: CASQDRGAGNTIYF. The full variable domain, its missing parts supplied by reference TRBV28 and TRBJ1-3, is DVKVTQSSRYLVKRTGEKVFLECVQDMDHENMFWYRQDPGLGLRLIYFSYDVKMKEKGDIPEGYSVSREKKERFSLILESASTNQTSMYLCASQDRGAGNTIYFGEGSWLTVV.